Only one count was recorded for the clone carrying this TCR beta chain. V was pared by 2 bases and J by 2 bases, with 16 bases between. The V gene's germline CDR1 is SEHNR and CDR2 FQNEAQ (reference sequence). This CDR3 contains 16 residues. This sample was taken from a study of immune evolution from preneoplasia to lung adenocarcinoma. Using immunoSEQ multiplex PCR, the repertoire was profiled, and TCRdb retains in-frame clones only, with some absent. The data show more than 4,000 clones, around three quarters seen once. This clonotype was sampled from a person aged 50-69 years with lung adenocarcinoma. The sample consisted of FFPE normal lung tissue adjacent to the tumor. This chain joins TRBV7-9 and TRBJ2-7, with a tentative D call TRBD1 (5 bases). In DNA, the CDR3 is TGTGCCAGCAGCTTACGAGACAGCATAAACCCCTACGAGCAGTACTTC. It yields the protein CASSLRDSINPYEQYF.